Here is one T cell receptor (beta chain) with its context. This entry comes from a study of blood T cell repertoires in COVID-19. As for the study in general: The origin of the acute and convalescent COVID-19 samples was the United States, Italy and Spain.

The Seattle patients, enrolled during active infection, were followed longitudinally. Produced via immunoSEQ multiplex PCR; TCRdb's table is partial and in-frame only. Here the sample spans approximately 390,000 clones, about 89% being singletons. This CDR3 has 16 amino acids. Germline CDR1 is LNHDA and CDR2 is SQIVND (reference sequence). J was trimmed by 2 bases and V by 7 bases; bases with no gene match: 10. This TCR derives from a woman aged 55-70 years with COVID-19, enrolled during active disease. The chain links TRBV19 to TRBJ2-1; 8 bases match TRBD2. Sequenced input: peripheral blood. CDR3 sequence reads: CASKGRGGPTYNEQFF. CDR3 coding DNA: TGTGCCAGTAAGGGCCGCGGGGGGCCTACCTACAATGAGCAGTTCTTC.